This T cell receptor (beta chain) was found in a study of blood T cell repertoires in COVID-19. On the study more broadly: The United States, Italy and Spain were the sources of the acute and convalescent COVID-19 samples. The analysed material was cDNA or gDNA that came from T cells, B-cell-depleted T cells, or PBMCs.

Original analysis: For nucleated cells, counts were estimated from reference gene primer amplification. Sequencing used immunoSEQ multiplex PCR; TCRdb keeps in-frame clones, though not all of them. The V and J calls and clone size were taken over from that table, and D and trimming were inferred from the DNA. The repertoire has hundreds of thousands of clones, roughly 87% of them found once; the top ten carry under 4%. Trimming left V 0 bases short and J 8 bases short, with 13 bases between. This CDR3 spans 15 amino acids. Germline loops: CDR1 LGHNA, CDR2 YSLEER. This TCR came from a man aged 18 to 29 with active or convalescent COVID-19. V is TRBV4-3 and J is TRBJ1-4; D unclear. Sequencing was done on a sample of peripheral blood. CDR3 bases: TGCGCCAGCAGCCAAGAAGCTCGCCGTAGCGAAAAACTGTTTTTT. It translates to CASSQEARRSEKLFF.